This T cell receptor beta chain stems from a study of T cells expressing NK-cell markers. Whole-study context: Sequencing of TCR beta repertoires drew on sorted CD3+CD56+NKG2C+, CD3+CD56+NKG2C- and CD3+CD56-NKG2C+ T cells.

CDR1 ENHRY and CDR2 SYGVKD come from the germline V gene. The CDR3 runs 13 residues. After re-calling the 5' RACE reads, TCRdb lists one entry per CDR3 protein, DNA absent. The table lists roughly 280,000 distinct CDR3 sequences. The clonotype was recovered from a man aged 18-30 years in good health. Sequenced sample: blood T cells: a sorted CD56 or NKG2C T cell subset, CD4+ or CD8+ T cells, or bulk PBMC T cells (not recorded which). The gene calls are TRBV10-3 and TRBJ2-3; TCRdb picks TRBD1, but there is no DNA to check that call. This chain's CDR3 is CAIESGAGDTQYF.